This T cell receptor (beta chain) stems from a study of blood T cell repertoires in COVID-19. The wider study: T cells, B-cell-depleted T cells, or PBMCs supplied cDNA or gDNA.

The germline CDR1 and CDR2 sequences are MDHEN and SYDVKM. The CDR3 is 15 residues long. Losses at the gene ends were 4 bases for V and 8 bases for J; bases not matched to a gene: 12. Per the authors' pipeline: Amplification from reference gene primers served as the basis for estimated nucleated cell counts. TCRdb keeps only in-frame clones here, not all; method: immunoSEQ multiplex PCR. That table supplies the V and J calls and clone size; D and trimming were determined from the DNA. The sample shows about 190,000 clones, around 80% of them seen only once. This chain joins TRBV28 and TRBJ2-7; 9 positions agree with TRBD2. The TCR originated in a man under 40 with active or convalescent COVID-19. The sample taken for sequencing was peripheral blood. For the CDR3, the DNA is TGTGCCAGCAGTTCCGGGGCGGGAGGGCTCGGGCAGCAGTACGTC. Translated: CASSSGAGGLGQQYV.